This TCR beta chain was identified in a study of blood T cell repertoires in COVID-19. Across the study: Samples taken during acute and convalescent COVID-19 were collected in the United States, Italy and Spain.

V was pared by 3 bases and J by 8 bases, with 6 bases of the junction left unmatched. This CDR3 spans 15 amino acids. CDR1 is LNHDA and CDR2 is SQIVND in the germline V gene (reference sequence). Clinical history as reported by participants underpinned cohort assignment. Generated by immunoSEQ multiplex PCR, the TCRdb table keeps only in-frame clones and is missing some. The sample holds around 160,000 clones; more than 70% are singletons and the top ten take approximately 6%. Sequenced sample: PBMCs or T cells enriched from blood (not recorded which). This clonotype originated in a man aged 35 to 55 who had recovered from COVID-19. The V gene is TRBV19, the J gene TRBJ2-2; 10 bases agree with TRBD1. For the CDR3, the DNA is TGTGCCAGTAGTATTCGACAGGGGGCGCCGGGGGAGCTGTTTTTT. Translating it yields CASSIRQGAPGELFF.